This T cell receptor (beta chain) stems from a study of blood T cell repertoires in COVID-19 (dated by TCRdb to 2018 to 2021). Notes on the research overall: Samples from collaborators originated in the United States, Italy and Spain and spanned both the acute and convalescent phases of COVID-19. Deeply sampled blood TCRbeta repertoires from subjects exposed to, actively infected with, or recovered from COVID-19 were included in the dataset. The material from the prospective study consisted of cDNA or gDNA derived from T cells, B-cell-depleted T cells, or PBMCs. Where HLA class I and class II types were available, the types were taken from metadata supplied by the sample provider, not from assay-based typing. Samples came from the ongoing ImmuneRACE study (first 160 participants) plus 1,254 subjects from 6 global collaborators. The sample metadata nearly always contained a de-identified subject ID, COVID-19 status, age in years and sex. The repertoires were made available in a free public database intended to serve as a resource for research on the immune response to SARS-CoV-2. What the study reported, not specific to this receptor: The amount of clinical and demographic metadata varied by source and participant and was provided uncurated.

The germline V gene yields SGHDT for CDR1 and YYEEEE for CDR2. The CDR3 starts with the cysteine, ends with the phenylalanine, and has 13 residues. Of all the DNA, just the CDR3 is kept, 39 bases in frame from base 1. Clipping removes 3 bases from V and 4 bases from J, with 1 as the unmatched junction base count. Comments on this clone: Its antigen remains undetermined. No much larger clone exists at a distance of one base, and base qualities are not known.

A second Seattle source provided samples from volunteer blood donors who had recovered from COVID-19. Each collaborating institution followed its own protocols to collect whole blood in K2EDTA tubes. Collaborator samples were shipped for TCRbeta analysis as frozen whole blood, isolated PBMCs, or DNA extracted from either sample type. TCRbeta CDR3 regions were amplified from genomic DNA using the immunoSEQ Assay, a bias-controlled multiplex PCR. For the original study's pipeline: Within the assay, amplification of reference gene primers was used to estimate how many nucleated cells each sample contained. To quantify the absolute abundance of each unique TCRbeta CDR3 rearrangement, sequence reads were collapsed and filtered. For each sample, productive Simpson clonality was calculated as the square root of Simpson's diversity index across productive rearrangements. TCRdb re-hosts the immuneACCESS table, in-frame sequences only. Its copies lack some clones; in the studies checked, an unresolved V gene accounts for under half of them, and the cause for the rest is not known. V, J and clone size were drawn from that table, and D and trimming were deduced from the DNA. The sample table records 200,000 to 250,000 clones; about nine tenths of these occur just once. In total, the top ten clones hold approximately 2% of the sample.

This sequence originates from a young man who had recovered from COVID-19. Sequencing was carried out using peripheral blood. Recombination connected TRBV5-6 to TRBJ2-7, with 10 bases matching TRBD1. The CDR3 sequence is CASSWDRGYEQYF. The nucleotide sequence reads as follows: TGTGCCAGCAGCTGGGACAGGGGTTACGAGCAGTACTTC.